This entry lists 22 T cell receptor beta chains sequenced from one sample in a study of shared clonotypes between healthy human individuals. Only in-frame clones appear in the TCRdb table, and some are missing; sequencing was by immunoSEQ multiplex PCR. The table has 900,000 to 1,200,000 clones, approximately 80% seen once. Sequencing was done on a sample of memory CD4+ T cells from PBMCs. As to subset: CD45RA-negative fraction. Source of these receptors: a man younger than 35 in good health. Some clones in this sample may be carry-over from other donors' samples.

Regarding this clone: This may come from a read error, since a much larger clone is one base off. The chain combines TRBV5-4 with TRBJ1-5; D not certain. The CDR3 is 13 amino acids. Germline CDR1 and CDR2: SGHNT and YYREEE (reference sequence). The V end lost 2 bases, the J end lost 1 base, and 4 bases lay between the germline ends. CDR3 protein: CASSLGSNQPQHF. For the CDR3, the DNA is TGTGCCAGCAGCTTAGGCAGCAATCAGCCCCAGCATTTT.

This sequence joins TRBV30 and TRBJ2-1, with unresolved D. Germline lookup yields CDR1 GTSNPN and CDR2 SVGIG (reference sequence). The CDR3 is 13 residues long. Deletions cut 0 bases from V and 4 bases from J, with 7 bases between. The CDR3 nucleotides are TGTGCCTGGAGTGTGGACCATTACAATGAGCAGTTCTTC. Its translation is CAWSVDHYNEQFF.

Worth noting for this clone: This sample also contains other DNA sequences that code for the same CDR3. DNA of the CDR3: TGTGCCAGCAGCTTAAGGCAGGGAACAGATACGCAGTATTTT. This gives the protein CASSLRQGTDTQYF. The gene calls are TRBV11-2 and TRBJ2-3, with D tentatively TRBD1 (5 bases). The V and J ends lost 2 bases and 3 bases respectively, with 9 bases between them. This CDR3 contains 14 residues. Germline CDR1 and CDR2: SGHAT and FQNNGV.

The CDR3 nucleotides read TGCGCCAGCAGCTTCTCCGAGGGCTACGAGCAGTACTTC. Residues: CASSFSEGYEQYF. The rearrangement uses TRBV5-1 and TRBJ2-7, with a possible D match to TRBD2 (5 bases). Trimming cost V 2 bases and J 3 bases, with 9 bases left between them. The germline V gene encodes CDR1 SGHRS and CDR2 YFSETQ. This CDR3 has 13 amino acids.

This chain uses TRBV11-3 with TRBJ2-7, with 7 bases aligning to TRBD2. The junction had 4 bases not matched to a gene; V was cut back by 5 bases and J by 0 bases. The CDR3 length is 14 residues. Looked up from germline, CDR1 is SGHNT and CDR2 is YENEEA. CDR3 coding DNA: TGTGCCAGCAGCCAAGCGGGGAGCTCCTACGAGCAGTACTTC. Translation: CASSQAGSSYEQYF.

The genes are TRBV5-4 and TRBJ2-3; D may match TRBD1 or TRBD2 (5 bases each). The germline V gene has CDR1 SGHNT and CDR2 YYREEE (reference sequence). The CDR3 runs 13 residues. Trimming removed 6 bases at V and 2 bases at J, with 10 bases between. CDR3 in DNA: TGTGCCAGCACCTCCGGGACCACAGATACGCAGTATTTT. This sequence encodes CASTSGTTDTQYF.

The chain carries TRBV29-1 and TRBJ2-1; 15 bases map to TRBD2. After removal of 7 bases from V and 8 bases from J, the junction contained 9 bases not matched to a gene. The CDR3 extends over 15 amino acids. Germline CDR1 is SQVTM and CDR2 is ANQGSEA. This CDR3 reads CSAAGTSGRLDEQFF. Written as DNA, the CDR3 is TGCAGCGCCGCTGGGACTAGCGGGAGGCTTGATGAGCAGTTCTTC.

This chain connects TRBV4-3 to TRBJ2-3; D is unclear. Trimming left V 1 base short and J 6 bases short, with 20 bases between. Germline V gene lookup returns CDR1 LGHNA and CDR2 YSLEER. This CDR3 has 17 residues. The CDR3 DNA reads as TGCGCCAGCAGCCAAGCTCATACGCAGGCCGGTGAGGATACGCAGTATTTT. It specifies CASSQAHTQAGEDTQYF.

The CDR3 DNA reads TGTGCCAGCAGCTTGCTGCGACTAGCGTCCTCCTACGAGCAGTACTTC. Translated, it gives CASSLLRLASSYEQYF. This chain connects TRBV11-2 to TRBJ2-7; 8 bases match TRBD2. Losses at the gene ends were 3 bases for V and 0 bases for J; bases not matched to a gene: 7. Germline assignment: CDR1 SGHAT and CDR2 FQNNGV. The CDR3 extends over 16 amino acids.

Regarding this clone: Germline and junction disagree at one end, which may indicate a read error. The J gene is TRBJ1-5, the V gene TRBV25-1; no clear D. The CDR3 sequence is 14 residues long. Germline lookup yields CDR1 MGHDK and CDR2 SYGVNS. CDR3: CASSEGSGNQPQHF. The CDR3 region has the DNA TGTGCCAGCAGTGAGGGATCGGGCAACCAGCCCCAGCATTTT.

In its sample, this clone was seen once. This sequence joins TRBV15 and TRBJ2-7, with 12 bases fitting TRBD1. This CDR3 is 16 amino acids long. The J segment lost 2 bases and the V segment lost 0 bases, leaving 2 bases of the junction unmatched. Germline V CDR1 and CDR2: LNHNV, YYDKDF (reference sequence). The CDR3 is CATSRDRDRGPYEQYF. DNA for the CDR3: TGTGCCACCAGCAGAGATCGGGACAGGGGGCCCTACGAGCAGTACTTC.

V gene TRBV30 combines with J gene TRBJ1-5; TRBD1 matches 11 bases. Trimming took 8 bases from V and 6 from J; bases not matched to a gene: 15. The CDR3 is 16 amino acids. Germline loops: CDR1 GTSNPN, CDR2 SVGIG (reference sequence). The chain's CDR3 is CAGKNKDRGLRQPQHF. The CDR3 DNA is TGTGCCGGAAAGAACAAGGACAGGGGGCTCCGTCAGCCCCAGCATTTT.

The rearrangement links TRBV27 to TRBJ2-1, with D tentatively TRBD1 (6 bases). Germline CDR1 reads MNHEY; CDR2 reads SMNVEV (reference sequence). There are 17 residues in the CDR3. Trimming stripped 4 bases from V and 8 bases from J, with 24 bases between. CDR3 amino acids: CASSSRPGASRADEQFF. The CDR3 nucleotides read TGTGCCAGCAGTTCTCGGCCAGGGGCCTCCCGGGCGGATGAGCAGTTCTTC.

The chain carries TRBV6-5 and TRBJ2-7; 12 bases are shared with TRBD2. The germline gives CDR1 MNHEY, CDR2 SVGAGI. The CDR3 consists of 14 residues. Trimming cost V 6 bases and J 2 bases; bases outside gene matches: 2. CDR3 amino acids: CASRRTSGAYEQYF. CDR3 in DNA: TGTGCCAGCAGGCGGACTAGCGGGGCCTACGAGCAGTACTTC.

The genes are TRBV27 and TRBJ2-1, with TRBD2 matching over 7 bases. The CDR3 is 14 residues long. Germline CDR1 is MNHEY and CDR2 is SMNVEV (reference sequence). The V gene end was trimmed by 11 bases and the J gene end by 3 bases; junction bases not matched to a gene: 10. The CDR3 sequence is CAAKREMNYNEQFF. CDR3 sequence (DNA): TGTGCCGCCAAGCGGGAAATGAACTACAATGAGCAGTTCTTC.

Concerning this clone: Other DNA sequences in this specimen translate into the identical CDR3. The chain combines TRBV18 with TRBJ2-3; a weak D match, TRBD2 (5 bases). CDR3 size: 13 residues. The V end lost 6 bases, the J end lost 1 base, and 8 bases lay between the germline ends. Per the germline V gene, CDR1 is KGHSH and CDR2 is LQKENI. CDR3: CASSEGGTDTQYF. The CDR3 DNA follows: TGTGCCAGCTCTGAGGGAGGCACAGATACGCAGTATTTT. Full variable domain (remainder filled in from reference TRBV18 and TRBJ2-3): NAGVMQNPRHLVRRRGQEARLRCSPMKGHSHVYWYRQLPEEGLKFMVYLQKENIIDESGMPKERFSAEFPKEGPSILRIQQVVRGDSAAYFCASSEGGTDTQYFGPGTRLTVL.

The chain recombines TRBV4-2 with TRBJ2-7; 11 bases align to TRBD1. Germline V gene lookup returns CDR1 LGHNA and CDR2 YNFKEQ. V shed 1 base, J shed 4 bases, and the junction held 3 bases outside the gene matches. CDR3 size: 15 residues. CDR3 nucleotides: TGTGCCAGCAGCCAAGGGGGACAGGGGGGATACGAGCAGTACTTC. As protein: CASSQGGQGGYEQYF.

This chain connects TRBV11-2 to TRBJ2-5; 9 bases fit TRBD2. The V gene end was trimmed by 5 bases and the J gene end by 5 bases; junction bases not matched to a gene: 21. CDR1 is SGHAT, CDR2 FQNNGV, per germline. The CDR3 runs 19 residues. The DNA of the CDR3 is TGTGCCAGCAGCCCTCGGGGGGCTAGCGGGAACCGCCGGGGTGAGACCCAGTACTTC. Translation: CASSPRGASGNRRGETQYF.

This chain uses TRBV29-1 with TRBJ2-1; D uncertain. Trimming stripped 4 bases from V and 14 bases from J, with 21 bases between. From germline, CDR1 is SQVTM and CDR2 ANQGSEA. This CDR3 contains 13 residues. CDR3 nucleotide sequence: TGCAGCGTTGCTATTAGTTCACCGGGCGAGGAGTTCTTC. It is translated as CSVAISSPGEEFF.

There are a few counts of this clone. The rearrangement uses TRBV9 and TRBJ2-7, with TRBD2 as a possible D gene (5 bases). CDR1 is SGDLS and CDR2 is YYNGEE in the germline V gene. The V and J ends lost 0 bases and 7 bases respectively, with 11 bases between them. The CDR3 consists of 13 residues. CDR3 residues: CASSVAVAREQYF. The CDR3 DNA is TGTGCCAGCAGCGTAGCCGTAGCGAGGGAGCAGTACTTC. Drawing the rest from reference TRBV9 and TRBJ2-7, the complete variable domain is DSGVTQTPKHLITATGQRVTLRCSPRSGDLSVYWYQQSLDQGLQFLIQYYNGEERAKGNILERFSAQQFPDLHSELNLSSLELGDSALYFCASSVAVAREQYFGPGTRLTVT.

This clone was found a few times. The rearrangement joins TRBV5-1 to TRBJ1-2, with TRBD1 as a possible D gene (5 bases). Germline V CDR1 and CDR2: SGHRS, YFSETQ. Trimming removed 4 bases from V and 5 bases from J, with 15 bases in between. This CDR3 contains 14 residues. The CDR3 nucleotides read TGCGCCAGCAGCCCCCCTACCTCAGGGTATGGCTACACCTTC. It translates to CASSPPTSGYGYTF. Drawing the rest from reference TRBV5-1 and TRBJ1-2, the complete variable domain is KAGVTQTPRYLIKTRGQQVTLSCSPISGHRSVSWYQQTPGQGLQFLFEYFSETQRNKGNFPGRFSGRQFSNSRSEMNVSTLELGDSALYLCASSPPTSGYGYTFGSGTRLTVV.

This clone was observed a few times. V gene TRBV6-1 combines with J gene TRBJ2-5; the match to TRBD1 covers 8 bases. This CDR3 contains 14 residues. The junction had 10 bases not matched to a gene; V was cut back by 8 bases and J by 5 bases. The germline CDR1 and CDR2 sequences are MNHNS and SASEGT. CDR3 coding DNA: TGTGCCAGCTCCAACAGGGGGATTTCGGAGACCCAGTACTTC. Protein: CASSNRGISETQYF.